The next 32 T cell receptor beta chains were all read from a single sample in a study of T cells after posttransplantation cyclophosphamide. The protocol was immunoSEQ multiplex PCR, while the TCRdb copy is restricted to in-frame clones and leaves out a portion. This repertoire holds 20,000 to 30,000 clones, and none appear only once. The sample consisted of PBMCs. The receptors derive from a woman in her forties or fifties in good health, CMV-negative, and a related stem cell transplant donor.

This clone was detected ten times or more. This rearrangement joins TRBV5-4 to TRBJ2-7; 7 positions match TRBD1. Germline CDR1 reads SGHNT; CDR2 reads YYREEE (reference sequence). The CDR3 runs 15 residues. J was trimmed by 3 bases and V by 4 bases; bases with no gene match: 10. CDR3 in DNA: TGTGCCAGCAGCCTGGGGACGGGACAGCACTACGAGCAGTACTTC. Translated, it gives CASSLGTGQHYEQYF.

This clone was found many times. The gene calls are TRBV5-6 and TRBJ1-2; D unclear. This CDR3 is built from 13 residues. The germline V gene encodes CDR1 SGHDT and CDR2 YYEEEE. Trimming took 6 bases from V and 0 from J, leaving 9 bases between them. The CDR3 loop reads CASNPVANYGYTF. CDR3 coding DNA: TGTGCCAGCAACCCTGTAGCTAACTATGGCTACACCTTC. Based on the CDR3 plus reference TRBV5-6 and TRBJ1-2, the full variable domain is DAGVTQSPTHLIKTRGQQVTLRCSPKSGHDTVSWYQQALGQGPQFIFQYYEEEERQRGNFPDRFSGHQFPNYSSELNVNALLLGDSALYLCASNPVANYGYTFGSGTRLTVV.

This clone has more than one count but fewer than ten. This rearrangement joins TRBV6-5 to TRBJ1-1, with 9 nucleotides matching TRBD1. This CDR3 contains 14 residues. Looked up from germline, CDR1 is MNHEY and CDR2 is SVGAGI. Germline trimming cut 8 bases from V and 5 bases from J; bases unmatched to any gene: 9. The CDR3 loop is CASCLDRGLTEAFF. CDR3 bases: TGTGCCAGCTGCCTGGACAGGGGCTTAACTGAAGCTTTCTTT.

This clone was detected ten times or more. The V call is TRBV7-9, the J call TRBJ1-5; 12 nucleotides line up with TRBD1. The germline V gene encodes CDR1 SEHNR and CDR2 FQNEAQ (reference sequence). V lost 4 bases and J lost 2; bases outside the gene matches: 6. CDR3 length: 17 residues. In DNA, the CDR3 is TGTGCCAGCAGCTCCGGGACAGGGGGCGTGGGCAATCAGCCCCAGCATTTT. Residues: CASSSGTGGVGNQPQHF.

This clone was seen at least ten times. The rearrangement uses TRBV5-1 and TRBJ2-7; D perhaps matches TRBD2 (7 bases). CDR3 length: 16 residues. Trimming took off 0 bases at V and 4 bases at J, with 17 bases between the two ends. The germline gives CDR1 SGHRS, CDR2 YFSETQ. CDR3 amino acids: CASSLAVGGAEYEQYF. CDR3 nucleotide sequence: TGCGCCAGCAGCTTGGCCGTAGGGGGGGCGGAATACGAGCAGTACTTC.

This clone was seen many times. In DNA, the CDR3 is TGTGCCAGCACAAGTCAGGGGTTGTATGGCTACACCTTC. Translated, it gives CASTSQGLYGYTF. V is TRBV28 and J is TRBJ1-2; possible D gene TRBD1, 6 bases. Germline CDR1 is MDHEN and CDR2 is SYDVKM. This CDR3 is 13 amino acids long. V lost 7 bases and J lost 5, with 14 bases in between.

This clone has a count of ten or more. In nucleotides, the CDR3 is TGTGCCAGCAGTTTAGGGGGGCTAGCGGAGAACTACGAGCAGTACTTC. Its translation: CASSLGGLAENYEQYF. V usage is TRBV28 and J usage is TRBJ2-7; D may be TRBD2 (7 bases). Germline CDR1 and CDR2: MDHEN and SYDVKM. This CDR3 contains 16 residues. V lost 2 bases and J 3 bases, leaving 17 bases between the germline ends.

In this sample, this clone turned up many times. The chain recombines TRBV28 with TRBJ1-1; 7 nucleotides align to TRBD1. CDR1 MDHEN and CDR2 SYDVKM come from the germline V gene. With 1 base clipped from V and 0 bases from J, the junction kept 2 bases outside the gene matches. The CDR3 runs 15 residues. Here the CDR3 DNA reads TGTGCCAGCAGTTTATTGGGACAGATGAACACTGAAGCTTTCTTT. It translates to CASSLLGQMNTEAFF.

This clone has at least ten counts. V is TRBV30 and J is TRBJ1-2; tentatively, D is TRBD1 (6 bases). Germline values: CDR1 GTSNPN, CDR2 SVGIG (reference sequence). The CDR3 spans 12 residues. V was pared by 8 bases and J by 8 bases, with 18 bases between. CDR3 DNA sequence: TGTGCCAGGGACACCCGGGGCGTCGGCTACACCTTC. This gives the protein CARDTRGVGYTF.

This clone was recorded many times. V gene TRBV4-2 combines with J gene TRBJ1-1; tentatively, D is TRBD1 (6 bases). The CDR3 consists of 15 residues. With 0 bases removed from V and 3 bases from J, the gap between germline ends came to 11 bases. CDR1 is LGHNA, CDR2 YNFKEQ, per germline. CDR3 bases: TGTGCCAGCAGCCAAGAGACAGGCGATTACACTGAAGCTTTCTTT. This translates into CASSQETGDYTEAFF.

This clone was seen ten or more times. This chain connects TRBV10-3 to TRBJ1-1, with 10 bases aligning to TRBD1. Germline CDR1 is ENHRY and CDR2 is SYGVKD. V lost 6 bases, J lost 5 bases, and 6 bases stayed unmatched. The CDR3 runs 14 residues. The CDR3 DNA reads TGTGCCATCAGCCCCGGGACAGGGGTAACTGAAGCTTTCTTT. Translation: CAISPGTGVTEAFF.

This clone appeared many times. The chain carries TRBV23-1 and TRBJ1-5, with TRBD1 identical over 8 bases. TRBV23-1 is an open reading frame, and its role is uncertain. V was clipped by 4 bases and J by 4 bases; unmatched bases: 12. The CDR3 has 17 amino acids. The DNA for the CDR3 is TGCGCCAGCAGTCCCTATAAGACAGGGGACTTGAATCAGCCCCAGCATTTT. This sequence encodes CASSPYKTGDLNQPQHF.

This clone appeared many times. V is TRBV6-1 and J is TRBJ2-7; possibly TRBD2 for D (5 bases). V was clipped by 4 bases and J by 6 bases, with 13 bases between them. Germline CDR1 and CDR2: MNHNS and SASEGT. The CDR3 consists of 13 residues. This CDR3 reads CASSAGSVSEQYF. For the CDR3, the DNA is TGTGCCAGCAGTGCGGGGTCGGTGTCCGAGCAGTACTTC.

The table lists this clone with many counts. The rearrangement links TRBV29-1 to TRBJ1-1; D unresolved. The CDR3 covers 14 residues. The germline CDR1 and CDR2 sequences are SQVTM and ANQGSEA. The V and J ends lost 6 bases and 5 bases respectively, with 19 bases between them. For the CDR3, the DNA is TGCAGCGTCCATGGGCTAGGGAGAAGGACTGAAGCTTTCTTT. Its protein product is CSVHGLGRRTEAFF. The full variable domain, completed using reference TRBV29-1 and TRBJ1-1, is SAVISQKPSRDICQRGTSLTIQCQVDSQVTMMFWYRQQPGQSLTLIATANQGSEATYESGFVIDKFPISRPNLTFSTLTVSNMSPEDSSIYLCSVHGLGRRTEAFFGQGTRLTVV.

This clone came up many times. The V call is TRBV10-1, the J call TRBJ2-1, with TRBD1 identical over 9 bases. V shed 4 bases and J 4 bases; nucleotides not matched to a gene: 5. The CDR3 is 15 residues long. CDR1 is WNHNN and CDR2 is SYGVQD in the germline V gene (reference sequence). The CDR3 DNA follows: TGCGCCAGCAGTGGGCGACAGGGGGATTACAATGAGCAGTTCTTC. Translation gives CASSGRQGDYNEQFF.

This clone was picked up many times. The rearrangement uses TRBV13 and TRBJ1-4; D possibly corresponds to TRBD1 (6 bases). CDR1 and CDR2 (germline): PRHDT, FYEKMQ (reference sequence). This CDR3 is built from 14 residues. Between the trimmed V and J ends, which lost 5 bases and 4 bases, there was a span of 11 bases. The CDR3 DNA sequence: TGTGCCAGCAGCCACAACAGGGTTAATGAAAAACTGTTTTTT. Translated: CASSHNRVNEKLFF.

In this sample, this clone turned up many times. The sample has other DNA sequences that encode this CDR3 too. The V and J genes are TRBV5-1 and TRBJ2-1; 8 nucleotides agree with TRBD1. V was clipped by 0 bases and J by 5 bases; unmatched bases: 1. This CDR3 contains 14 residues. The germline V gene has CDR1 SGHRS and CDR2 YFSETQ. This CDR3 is CASSLDRGNNEQFF. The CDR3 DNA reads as TGCGCCAGCAGCTTGGACAGGGGGAACAATGAGCAGTTCTTC.

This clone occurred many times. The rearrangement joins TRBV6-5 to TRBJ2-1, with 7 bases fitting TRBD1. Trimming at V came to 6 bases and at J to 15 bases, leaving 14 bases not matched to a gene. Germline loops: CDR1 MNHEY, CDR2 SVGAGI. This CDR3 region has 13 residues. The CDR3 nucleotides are TGTGCCAGCAGACCACTAGACAGGGAAGAACTGTTCTTC. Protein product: CASRPLDREELFF.

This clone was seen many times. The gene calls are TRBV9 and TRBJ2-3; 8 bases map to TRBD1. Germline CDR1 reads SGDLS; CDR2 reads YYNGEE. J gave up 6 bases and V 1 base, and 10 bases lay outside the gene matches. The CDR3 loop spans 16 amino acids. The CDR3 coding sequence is TGTGCCAGCAGCGTAACCCAGGGGGCTTCCTTTGATACGCAGTATTTT. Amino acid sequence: CASSVTQGASFDTQYF.

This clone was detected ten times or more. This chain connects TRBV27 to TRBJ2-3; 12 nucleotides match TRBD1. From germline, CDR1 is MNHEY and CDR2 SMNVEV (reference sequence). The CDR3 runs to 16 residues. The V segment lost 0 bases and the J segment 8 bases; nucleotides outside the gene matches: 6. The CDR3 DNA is TGTGCCAGCAGTTTATCGGGGACAGGGGGCGCGGGTACGCAGTATTTT. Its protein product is CASSLSGTGGAGTQYF.

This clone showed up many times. CDR3 bases: TGTGCCAGCAGCCCCGACAGGGCCACTGAAGCTTTCTTT. Its protein is CASSPDRATEAFF. The gene calls are TRBV6-1 and TRBJ1-1, with 7 bases fitting TRBD1. J gave up 4 bases and V 6 bases, and 5 bases lay outside the gene matches. This CDR3 has 13 amino acids. Germline loops: CDR1 MNHNS, CDR2 SASEGT.

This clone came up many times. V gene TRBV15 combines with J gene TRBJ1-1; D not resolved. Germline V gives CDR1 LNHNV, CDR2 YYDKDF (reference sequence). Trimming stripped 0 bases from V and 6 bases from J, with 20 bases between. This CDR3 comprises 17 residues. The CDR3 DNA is TGTGCCACCAGCAGAGATTCGGTCACAGTACTTGGTTCTGAAGCTTTCTTT. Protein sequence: CATSRDSVTVLGSEAFF.

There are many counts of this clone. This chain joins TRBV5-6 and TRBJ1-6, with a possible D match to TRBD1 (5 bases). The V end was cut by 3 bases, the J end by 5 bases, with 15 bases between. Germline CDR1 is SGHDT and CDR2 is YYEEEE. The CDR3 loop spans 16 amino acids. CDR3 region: CASSWGGGGDNSPLHF. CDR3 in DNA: TGTGCCAGCAGCTGGGGGGGAGGCGGGGATAATTCACCCCTCCACTTT.

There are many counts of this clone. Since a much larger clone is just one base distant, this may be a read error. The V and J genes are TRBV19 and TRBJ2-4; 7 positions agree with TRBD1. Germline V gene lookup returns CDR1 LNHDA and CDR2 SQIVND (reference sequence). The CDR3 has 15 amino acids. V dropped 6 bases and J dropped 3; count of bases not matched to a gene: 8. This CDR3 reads CASRGWAGGKNIQYF. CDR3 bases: TGTGCCAGTAGGGGGTGGGCAGGGGGCAAAAACATTCAGTACTTC.

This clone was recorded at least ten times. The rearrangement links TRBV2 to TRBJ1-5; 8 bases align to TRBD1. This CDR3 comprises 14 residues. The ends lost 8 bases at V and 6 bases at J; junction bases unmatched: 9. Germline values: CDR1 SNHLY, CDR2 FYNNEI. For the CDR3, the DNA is TGTGCCAGCGTCCAAGATACAGGGGGTCAGCCCCAGCATTTT. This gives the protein CASVQDTGGQPQHF.

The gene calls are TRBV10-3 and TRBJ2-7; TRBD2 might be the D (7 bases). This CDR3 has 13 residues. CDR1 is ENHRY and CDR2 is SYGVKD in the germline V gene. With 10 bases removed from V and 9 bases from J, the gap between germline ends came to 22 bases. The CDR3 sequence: CATSGLKGGGQYF. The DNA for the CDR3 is TGTGCCACCTCCGGGCTCAAAGGGGGGGGGCAGTACTTC.

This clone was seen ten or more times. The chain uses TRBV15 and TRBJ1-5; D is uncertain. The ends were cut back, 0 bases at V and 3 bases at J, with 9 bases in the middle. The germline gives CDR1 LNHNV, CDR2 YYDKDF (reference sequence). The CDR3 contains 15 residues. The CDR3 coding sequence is TGTGCCACCAGCAGAGATTCGTTAAACAATCAGCCCCAGCATTTT. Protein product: CATSRDSLNNQPQHF.

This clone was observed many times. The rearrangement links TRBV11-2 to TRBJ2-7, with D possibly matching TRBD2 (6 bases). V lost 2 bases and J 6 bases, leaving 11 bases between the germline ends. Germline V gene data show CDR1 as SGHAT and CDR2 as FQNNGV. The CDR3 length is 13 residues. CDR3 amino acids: CASSLLAGGEQYF. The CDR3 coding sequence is TGTGCCAGCAGCTTATTGGCCGGGGGCGAGCAGTACTTC.

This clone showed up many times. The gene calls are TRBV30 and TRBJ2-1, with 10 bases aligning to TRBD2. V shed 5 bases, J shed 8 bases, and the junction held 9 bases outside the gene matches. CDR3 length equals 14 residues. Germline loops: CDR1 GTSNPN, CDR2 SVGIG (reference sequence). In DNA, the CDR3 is TGTGCCTGGCTTCTAGCGGGAGTGCGCGATGAGCAGTTCTTC. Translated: CAWLLAGVRDEQFF.

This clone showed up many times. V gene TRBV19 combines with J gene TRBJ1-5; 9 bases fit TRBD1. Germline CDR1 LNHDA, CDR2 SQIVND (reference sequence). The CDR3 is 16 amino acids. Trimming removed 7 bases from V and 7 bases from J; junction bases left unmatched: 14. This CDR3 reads CASTSLTPTGGQPQHF. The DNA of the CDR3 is TGTGCCAGTACCTCCTTAACCCCCACAGGGGGCCAGCCCCAGCATTTT.

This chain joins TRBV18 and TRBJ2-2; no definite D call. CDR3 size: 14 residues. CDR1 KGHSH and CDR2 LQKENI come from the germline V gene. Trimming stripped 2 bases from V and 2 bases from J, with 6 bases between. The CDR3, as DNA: TGTGCCAGCTCACCAACTGGTAACACCGGGGAGCTGTTTTTT. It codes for CASSPTGNTGELFF.

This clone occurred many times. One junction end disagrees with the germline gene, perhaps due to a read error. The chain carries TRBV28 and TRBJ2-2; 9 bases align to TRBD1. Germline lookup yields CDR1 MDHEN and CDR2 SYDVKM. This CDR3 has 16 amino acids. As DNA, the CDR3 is TGTGCCAGCAGTTCACCCGGGACAGGGAGTATCGGGGAGTTGTTTTTT. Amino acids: CASSSPGTGSIGELFF.